This entry describes one T cell receptor beta chain. The data derive from a study of shared T cell receptors in the human thymus. Assay used: immunoSEQ multiplex PCR; TCRdb lists only in-frame clones, some missing. The table shows hundreds of thousands of clones, with approximately 88% occurring only once. Per the germline V gene, CDR1 is LGHNT and CDR2 is FRNRAP. This CDR3 has 17 amino acids. After removal of 0 bases from V and 0 bases from J, the junction contained 8 bases not matched to a gene. In addition, the sample was reused for a study of human thymus T cells.

The sequenced sample was thymocytes. The genes are TRBV12-5 and TRBJ2-7, with 7 bases aligning to TRBD2. The source is a boy under two years old with a congenital heart defect. The CDR3 region has the DNA TGTGCTAGTGGTTTGGTACGGGCAGGGAGGGGCTCCTACGAGCAGTACTTC. Amino acids: CASGLVRAGRGSYEQYF.